This T cell receptor beta chain was captured by sequencing in a study of T cells in Graves' hyperthyroidism and ophthalmopathy. V was shortened by 7 bases and J by 2 bases, with 16 bases between the two germline ends. CDR3 length equals 15 residues. Germline CDR1 reads MDHEN; CDR2 reads SYDVKM. Concerning this clonotype: Its antigen is unidentified.

What was amplified from RNA transcripts were TCR beta CDR3 regions. In the first-round RT-PCR of the TCR CDR3, the HTBI primer set was used. MiXCR was run by TCRdb on the multiplex PCR reads, yielding one entry per CDR3 protein. The profile shows over 200,000 distinct CDR3 sequences, 15% to 20% of them singletons. Absent ophthalmopathy progression within 18 months defined stable Graves' hyperthyroidism. Disease duration under 2 months; hyperthyroidism patients were aged 18 to 65. Study conclusions and caveats: The model anticipated ophthalmopathy a median around six months pre-onset.

Sequencing input: blood. The sequence derives from a middle-aged man with Graves' hyperthyroidism. V gene TRBV28 combines with J gene TRBJ2-3; TRBD1 or TRBD2 may be the D gene (5 bases each). The CDR3 here is CASIWGRGLTDTQYF. The CDR3 DNA sequence: TGTGCCAGCATCTGGGGCCGGGGTCTCACAGATACGCAGTATTTT.